The clone carrying this T cell receptor (beta chain) was detected only a few times. Profiling relied on immunoSEQ multiplex PCR, and the TCRdb table lists in-frame clones only, not all of them. The sample comprises about 190,000 clones, approximately 86% of which are singletons, and about 1.1% rests with the top ten. Germline V lookup: CDR1 MDHEN, CDR2 SYDVKM. V gave up 6 bases and J gave up 2 bases, with 15 bases separating them. The CDR3 runs to 15 residues. The data originate from a study of blood T cell repertoires in COVID-19. The overall study: Collection of acute and convalescent COVID-19 samples took place in the United States, Italy and Spain. T cells, B-cell-depleted T cells, or PBMCs provided the cDNA or gDNA that served as material.

Material for sequencing was peripheral blood. V and J are TRBV28 and TRBJ2-3, with TRBD2 as a possible D gene (6 bases). This TCR derives from a man aged 25 to 40 with acute or convalescent COVID-19. CDR3 nucleotide sequence: TGTGCCAGCAGCGTGGAGGGAGGAGCCACAGATACGCAGTATTTT. Protein sequence: CASSVEGGATDTQYF.